This TCR beta chain was profiled in a study of T cell responses to AZD1222 COVID-19 vaccine. Remarks on this clone: Antigen unknown.

CDR1 MNHEY and CDR2 SVGAGI come from the germline V gene. The V end lost 5 bases, the J end lost 1 base, and 14 bases lay between the germline ends. The CDR3 has 15 amino acids. Findings of the study overall: Donors were chiefly white British, with a greater number of females, and clonal diversity was perhaps underestimated. The span of vaccine-associated CD4 TCRs extended across spike, with dominance at 160-218 and 743-854.

Here immunoSEQ multiplex PCR was the method, and the copy in TCRdb shows in-frame clones only, minus some. This table has roughly 45,000 clones, roughly 84% appearing once. Whether given at about 4 or about 12 weeks, second doses were pooled. The source was peripheral blood, collected 28 days after the second AZD1222 dose. The TCR was taken from an adult who received the AZD1222 COVID-19 vaccine. This chain links TRBV6-5 with TRBJ1-1; no clear D. CDR3 sequence reads: CASSPDNPRNTEAFF. The CDR3 DNA is TGTGCCAGCAGTCCCGACAATCCACGGAACACTGAAGCTTTCTTT.